Listed here are 18 T cell receptor beta chains from one sample, sequenced in a study of cytomegalovirus exposure and HLA in healthy donors. The study ran its PCR with 60 Vbeta and 13 Jbeta primers. The protocol was immunoSEQ multiplex PCR, while the TCRdb copy is restricted to in-frame clones and leaves out a portion. The data hold about 98,000 clones, with around 81% observed a single time. What was sequenced was PBMCs. These TCRs come from a female donor in good health and CMV-seropositive.

The rearrangement links TRBV12-1 to TRBJ1-1; whether TRBD1, the table's D call, matches the DNA was not checked. TRBV12-1 is noted as a pseudogene. The CDR3 consists of 15 residues. Here the CDR3 DNA reads TGTGCCAGCAGCCTCCGACAGGGGGAGAACACTGAAGCTTTCTTT. This sequence encodes CASSLRQGENTEAFF.

CDR3 nucleotide sequence: TGTGCCAGCAGCGTAGCAGTGAAGAACACTGAAGCTTTCTTT. Protein sequence: CASSVAVKNTEAFF. This rearrangement joins TRBV9 to TRBJ1-1; no clear D. Germline V gives CDR1 SGDLS, CDR2 YYNGEE. V was cut by 0 bases and J by 1 base, with 7 bases left in between. The CDR3 consists of 14 residues. The whole variable domain, filled in from reference TRBV9 and TRBJ1-1, reads DSGVTQTPKHLITATGQRVTLRCSPRSGDLSVYWYQQSLDQGLQFLIQYYNGEERAKGNILERFSAQQFPDLHSELNLSSLELGDSALYFCASSVAVKNTEAFFGQGTRLTVV.

This chain uses TRBV5-1 with TRBJ2-3; the match to TRBD1 covers 8 bases. The CDR3 runs to 17 residues. Trimming took 2 bases from V and 2 from J; bases not matched to a gene: 10. CDR1 is SGHRS, CDR2 YFSETQ, per germline. CDR3 DNA: TGCGCCAGCAGCTTACAGGGGGACTCCCGATCCACAGATACGCAGTATTTT. Its translation is CASSLQGDSRSTDTQYF.

This clone is a singleton in its sample. V gene TRBV10-3 combines with J gene TRBJ1-1; D gene ambiguous. The CDR3 contains 14 residues. With 5 bases removed from V and 4 bases from J, the gap between germline ends came to 14 bases. Per germline, CDR1 ENHRY and CDR2 SYGVKD. The DNA for the CDR3 is TGTGCCATCAGTCTTCAGGCTGATAGCACTGAAGCTTTCTTT. This sequence encodes CAISLQADSTEAFF.

This clone was picked up one time. The germline gene is not matched at one end of the junction; a read error may be the cause. V and J are TRBV2 and TRBJ2-7, with TRBD2 matching 12 bases. Germline assignment: CDR1 SNHLY and CDR2 FYNNEI. The CDR3 loop spans 15 amino acids. The CDR3 nucleotides read TGTGCCAGCAGCGAAATAAGACTAGCGGGAGCAACCTGGAGGTTC. Amino acids: CASSEIRLAGATWRF.

This clone has just one count. The genes are TRBV10-3 and TRBJ2-3; D is unresolved. The CDR3 totals 14 residues. Trimming stripped 3 bases from V and 4 bases from J, with 11 bases between. Per germline, CDR1 ENHRY and CDR2 SYGVKD. The CDR3 sequence: CAISDGNRPDTQYF. CDR3 nucleotide sequence: TGTGCCATCAGTGATGGTAACAGACCAGATACGCAGTATTTT.

The CDR3 loop is CASSEWQGPNTEAFF. The DNA of the CDR3 is TGTGCCAGCAGTGAATGGCAGGGGCCGAACACTGAAGCTTTCTTT. This rearrangement joins TRBV6-1 to TRBJ1-1; D is perhaps TRBD1 (6 bases). CDR3 length equals 15 residues. Germline V gene data show CDR1 as MNHNS and CDR2 as SASEGT. The V end lost 2 bases, the J end lost 1 base, and 11 bases lay between the germline ends.

The chain couples TRBV7-9 to TRBJ2-1; 9 bases are shared with TRBD1. With 1 base clipped from V and 5 bases from J, the junction kept 6 bases outside the gene matches. Germline CDR1 and CDR2: SEHNR and FQNEAQ (reference sequence). CDR3 length equals 16 residues. CDR3 residues: CASSLVGTGYNNEQFF. DNA of the CDR3: TGTGCCAGCAGCTTAGTCGGGACAGGGTACAACAATGAGCAGTTCTTC.

The genes are TRBV11-2 and TRBJ2-7; the match to TRBD1 covers 8 bases. Trimming removed 1 base from V and 3 bases from J; junction bases left unmatched: 8. Germline assignment: CDR1 SGHAT and CDR2 FQNNGV. The CDR3 has 16 amino acids. CDR3 sequence: CASSLGWTGRNYEQYF. CDR3 DNA sequence: TGTGCCAGCAGCTTAGGTTGGACAGGGAGGAACTACGAGCAGTACTTC.

This clone was detected a few times. The V call is TRBV6-1, the J call TRBJ1-5; D is perhaps TRBD1 (6 bases). Germline loops: CDR1 MNHNS, CDR2 SASEGT. The CDR3 is 14 residues long. Deletions cut 3 bases from V and 6 bases from J, with 12 bases between. CDR3 loop: CASSETRGTQPQHF. CDR3 nucleotides: TGTGCCAGCAGTGAGACGAGGGGGACTCAGCCCCAGCATTTT.

The gene calls are TRBV15 and TRBJ1-5, with D unresolved. Germline loops: CDR1 LNHNV, CDR2 YYDKDF (reference sequence). The CDR3 runs 15 residues. Trimming removed 0 bases at V and 3 bases at J, with 9 bases between. The CDR3 coding sequence is TGTGCCACCAGCAGAGATAGAGCTATCAATCAGCCCCAGCATTTT. Its translation: CATSRDRAINQPQHF.

This chain connects TRBV7-9 to TRBJ2-3, with D perhaps TRBD2 (6 bases). Trimming took 1 base from V and 0 from J, leaving 17 bases between them. Germline V gene data show CDR1 as SEHNR and CDR2 as FQNEAQ (reference sequence). The CDR3 totals 18 residues. The CDR3 region is CASSLVLASDDSTDTQYF. Written as DNA, the CDR3 is TGTGCCAGCAGCTTAGTTTTGGCTAGCGACGATAGCACAGATACGCAGTATTTT.

V is TRBV2 and J is TRBJ2-5; 7 bases agree with TRBD1. This CDR3 spans 16 amino acids. V was clipped by 4 bases and J by 4 bases; unmatched bases: 12. Germline-derived CDR1 and CDR2 are SNHLY and FYNNEI. The chain's CDR3 is CASSVQGPGKGETQYF. CDR3 coding DNA: TGTGCCAGCAGTGTACAGGGGCCCGGTAAAGGAGAGACCCAGTACTTC.

This chain links TRBV5-1 with TRBJ2-7; D is perhaps TRBD1 (5 bases). Germline CDR1 SGHRS, CDR2 YFSETQ. The CDR3 covers 14 residues. V was cut by 0 bases and J by 3 bases, with 10 bases left in between. CDR3 nucleotide sequence: TGCGCCAGCAGCTTGGAGTTCAGGGACTACGAGCAGTACTTC. This gives the protein CASSLEFRDYEQYF. The variable domain in full, with the rest retrieved from reference TRBV5-1 and TRBJ2-7, is KAGVTQTPRYLIKTRGQQVTLSCSPISGHRSVSWYQQTPGQGLQFLFEYFSETQRNKGNFPGRFSGRQFSNSRSEMNVSTLELGDSALYLCASSLEFRDYEQYFGPGTRLTVT.

This chain joins TRBV6-1 and TRBJ2-2; 8 bases are shared with TRBD2. CDR1 MNHNS and CDR2 SASEGT come from the germline V gene. This CDR3 is 14 amino acids long. V shed 6 bases, J shed 5 bases, and the junction held 5 bases outside the gene matches. The CDR3, as DNA: TGTGCCAGCAGAAGCGGGGGCGGGACCGGGGAGCTGTTTTTT. Its translation: CASRSGGGTGELFF.

Points on this clone: Other DNA sequences in this sample translate to the same CDR3. The rearrangement joins TRBV14 to TRBJ2-2; 11 bases match TRBD2. CDR1 is SGHDN, CDR2 FVKESK, per germline. The CDR3 has 16 amino acids. V lost 4 bases to trimming and J lost 1 base; unmatched junction nucleotides: 2. The CDR3 nucleotides read TGTGCCAGCAGCCCCCTAGCGGGAGGGAACACCGGGGAGCTGTTTTTT. As protein: CASSPLAGGNTGELFF.

CDR3 nucleotide sequence: TGTGCCAGTAGTATTAGCCAGATTAATCAGCCCCAGCATTTT. Protein: CASSISQINQPQHF. The chain couples TRBV19 to TRBJ1-5; no firm D call. V was trimmed by 3 bases and J by 4 bases, leaving 10 bases between them. The CDR3 is made up of 14 amino acids. Germline V gene lookup returns CDR1 LNHDA and CDR2 SQIVND (reference sequence).

The rearrangement joins TRBV5-5 to TRBJ1-5; unclear D gene. The CDR3 sequence is 15 residues long. V gave up 0 bases and J gave up 1 base, with 8 bases separating them. CDR1 and CDR2 (germline): SGHKS, YYEKEE (reference sequence). CDR3 loop: CASSLDSPSNQPQHF. For the CDR3, the DNA is TGTGCCAGCAGCTTGGACAGCCCAAGCAATCAGCCCCAGCATTTT. Filled out from reference TRBV5-5 and TRBJ1-5, the complete variable domain reads DAGVTQSPTHLIKTRGQQVTLRCSPISGHKSVSWYQQVLGQGPQFIFQYYEKEERGRGNFPDRFSARQFPNYSSELNVNALLLGDSALYLCASSLDSPSNQPQHFGDGTRLSIL.